These 18 T cell receptor beta chains came from one sample sequenced in a study of early T cells in non-severe SARS-CoV-2 infection. A single record per CDR3 protein comes from TCRdb applying MiXCR to the 5' RACE reads. Among about 75,000 distinct CDR3 sequences, about 11% were seen once, and the ten largest hold around 12%. The source material was whole blood, sampled at baseline. The receptor source for this set is an adult who was a healthcare worker with PCR-confirmed SARS-CoV-2 infection or an uninfected control (not recorded which).

In its sample, this clonotype was seen a few times. The chain links TRBV11-2 to TRBJ2-2; D might be TRBD1 (6 bases). Germline V gene data show CDR1 as SGHAT and CDR2 as FQNNGV. This CDR3 is built from 16 residues. Between the trimmed V and J ends, which lost 5 bases and 4 bases, there was a span of 17 bases. This chain's CDR3 is CASSRLRGSGTGELFF. CDR3 DNA sequence: TGTGCCAGCAGCCGTCTCAGGGGTTCGGGCACCGGGGAGCTGTTTTTT.

The chain is built from TRBV12-5 and TRBJ1-1; no firm D call. CDR3 length: 16 residues. Between the trimmed V and J ends, which lost 2 bases and 4 bases, there was a span of 17 bases. Germline assignment: CDR1 LGHNT and CDR2 FRNRAP. CDR3 in amino acids: CASGLLLSSHGTEAFF. CDR3 in DNA: TGTGCTAGTGGTTTGCTACTGAGTTCTCATGGCACTGAAGCTTTCTTT.

This clonotype occurred a few times. The chain employs TRBV29-1 and TRBJ2-2; the D is unclear. V was shortened by 4 bases and J by 0 bases, with 9 bases between the two germline ends. This CDR3 region has 14 residues. The germline V gene encodes CDR1 SQVTM and CDR2 ANQGSEA. Here the CDR3 reads CSVGVNSNTGELFF. CDR3 sequence (DNA): TGCAGCGTTGGCGTCAATTCGAACACCGGGGAGCTGTTTTTT.

This clonotype has at least ten counts. V usage is TRBV3-1 and J usage is TRBJ2-1; D gene unclear. Germline loops: CDR1 LGHDT, CDR2 YNNKEL (reference sequence). Trimming removed 1 base from V and 3 bases from J, with 10 bases in between. The CDR3 spans 15 residues. CDR3 sequence: CASSQGGRYYNEQFF. The CDR3 bases are TGTGCCAGCAGCCAAGGTGGTAGGTACTACAATGAGCAGTTCTTC.

This chain links TRBV29-1 with TRBJ2-5; D remains unclear. From germline, CDR1 is SQVTM and CDR2 ANQGSEA. V lost 2 bases and J lost 4, with 2 bases in between. CDR3 length: 10 amino acids. The CDR3 DNA is TGCAGCGTTGAACCAGAGACCCAGTACTTC. It specifies CSVEPETQYF.

This clonotype was observed a few times. This chain uses TRBV9 with TRBJ1-1, with D unresolved. The length of the CDR3 is 13 residues. Between the trimmed V and J ends, which lost 4 bases and 1 base, there was a span of 8 bases. Germline CDR1 reads SGDLS; CDR2 reads YYNGEE. CDR3 residues: CASSRVGNTEAFF. In DNA, the CDR3 is TGTGCCAGCAGCCGCGTGGGGAACACTGAAGCTTTCTTT.

This clonotype was observed a few times. V usage is TRBV6-5 and J usage is TRBJ2-7; 8 nucleotides align to TRBD1. The CDR3 has 16 amino acids. Germline V gives CDR1 MNHEY, CDR2 SVGAGI. After removal of 5 bases from V and 2 bases from J, the junction contained 11 bases not matched to a gene. CDR3 in amino acids: CASSRGQGGHPYEQYF. The CDR3, as DNA: TGTGCCAGCAGTAGAGGACAGGGTGGCCATCCCTACGAGCAGTACTTC.

This chain uses TRBV5-4 with TRBJ1-1; 7 bases fit TRBD1. The CDR3 consists of 16 residues. The V and J ends lost 0 bases and 1 base, in that order; junction bases with no gene match: 6. Germline V CDR1 and CDR2: SGHNT, YYREEE (reference sequence). DNA for the CDR3: TGTGCCAGCAGCTTGGGGCACGGGACAGCGAACACTGAAGCTTTCTTT. This sequence encodes CASSLGHGTANTEAFF.

By share of the sample, this clonotype is medium-sized. This chain connects TRBV6-4 to TRBJ2-1; 7 bases map to TRBD1. The CDR3 extends over 13 amino acids. CDR1 is MRHNA, CDR2 SNTAGT, per germline. V trimming: 5 bases; J trimming: 6 bases; junction bases outside the gene matches: 4. This CDR3 is CASSKGTANEQFF. CDR3 bases: TGTGCCAGCAGTAAAGGGACAGCCAATGAGCAGTTCTTC.

This clonotype was seen a few times. The gene calls are TRBV6-2 or TRBV6-3 and TRBJ1-1; no firm D call. V was clipped by 7 bases and J by 1 base, with 13 bases between them. The length of the CDR3 is 14 residues. CDR1 is MNHEY and CDR2 is SVGEGT in the germline V gene. The CDR3 protein is CASTQHGENTEAFF. DNA for the CDR3: TGTGCCAGCACGCAACACGGGGAGAACACTGAAGCTTTCTTT.

This chain uses TRBV12-3 or TRBV12-4 with TRBJ1-4; D uncertain. V was trimmed by 2 bases and J by 8 bases, leaving 12 bases between them. This CDR3 region has 14 residues. The CDR3 spells CASSLREGNEKLFF. The CDR3 DNA reads as TGTGCCAGCAGTTTAAGGGAAGGGAACGAAAAACTGTTTTTT.

There are a few counts of this clonotype. This sequence joins TRBV20-1 and TRBJ2-5, with D tentatively TRBD1 (6 bases). The CDR3 is made up of 13 amino acids. Germline V gene data show CDR1 as DFQATT and CDR2 as SNEGSKA (reference sequence). V was clipped by 1 base and J by 5 bases, with 11 bases between them. Here the CDR3 reads CSARVGGRETQYF. For the CDR3, the DNA is TGCAGTGCTAGAGTAGGGGGAAGGGAGACCCAGTACTTC.

This clonotype was counted at least ten times. The rearrangement uses TRBV30 and TRBJ2-7; D gene uncertain. CDR3 length: 13 amino acids. Germline V CDR1 and CDR2: GTSNPN, SVGIG (reference sequence). V lost 4 bases and J 0 bases, leaving 10 bases between the germline ends. CDR3 residues: CAWTPLASYEQYF. The CDR3 coding sequence is TGTGCCTGGACCCCCCTGGCCTCCTACGAGCAGTACTTC.

This clonotype has just a few counts. The V and J genes are TRBV6-1 and TRBJ1-2; D is unclear. Germline-derived CDR1 and CDR2 are MNHNS and SASEGT. The V end was cut by 8 bases, the J end by 2 bases, with 15 bases between. CDR3 length: 14 amino acids. The CDR3 is CASVFGQENYGYTF. The CDR3 DNA reads as TGTGCCAGCGTTTTCGGCCAAGAAAACTATGGCTACACCTTC.

The chain has TRBV5-5 and TRBJ1-1; TRBD1 might be the D (5 bases). This CDR3 has 14 residues. V was pared by 4 bases and J by 4 bases, with 14 bases between. In germline, CDR1 is SGHKS, CDR2 YYEKEE (reference sequence). The DNA for the CDR3 is TGTGCCAGCAGCCCAGTAGCAGGGAGCACTGAAGCTTTCTTT. It specifies CASSPVAGSTEAFF. The full variable domain, rest sourced from reference TRBV5-5 and TRBJ1-1, is DAGVTQSPTHLIKTRGQQVTLRCSPISGHKSVSWYQQVLGQGPQFIFQYYEKEERGRGNFPDRFSARQFPNYSSELNVNALLLGDSALYLCASSPVAGSTEAFFGQGTRLTVV.

This clonotype was found a few times. This chain joins TRBV11-3 and TRBJ2-3, with no clear D. This CDR3 spans 13 amino acids. Per the germline V gene, CDR1 is SGHNT and CDR2 is YENEEA. V lost 4 bases, J lost 2 bases, and 7 bases lay in between. In DNA form, the CDR3 reads TGTGCCAGCAGCTCGCCGGACACAGATACGCAGTATTTT. It codes for CASSSPDTDTQYF.

This clonotype was seen many times. The chain links TRBV28 to TRBJ1-1; possible D gene TRBD1, 6 bases. Trimming cost V 3 bases and J 0 bases, with 8 bases left between them. Germline V gives CDR1 MDHEN, CDR2 SYDVKM. This CDR3 has 14 residues. Written as DNA, the CDR3 is TGTGCCAGCAGTTTTCACAGGGTGAACACTGAAGCTTTCTTT. Amino acid sequence: CASSFHRVNTEAFF.

This clonotype came up many times. The J gene is TRBJ1-2, the V gene TRBV12-3 or TRBV12-4; TRBD1 agrees at 8 bases. This CDR3 has 13 residues. Unmatched junction bases numbered 4, after V lost 2 bases and J lost 8 bases. This CDR3 reads CASSLFGTGGYTF. CDR3 coding DNA: TGTGCCAGCAGTTTATTCGGGACAGGAGGCTACACCTTC.